Presented here are 21 T cell receptor beta chains from one specimen sequenced in a study of vaccination and CD4 T cells after COVID-19. Oncomine TCR Beta short-read sequencing was applied to DNA from cultured CD4+ T cells. Each CDR3 protein is one row after TCRdb ran MiXCR on the PCR reads. The repertoire holds about 11,000 distinct CDR3 sequences, with around 50% as singletons. Treatment specified: approximately nine-day PBMC culture with coronavirus spike peptide pools or control peptides (ViraFEST assay). No cognate antigen is known for these TCRs. Material: CD4+ T cells from blood, cultured in vitro. The receptors were sampled from a human donor who had recovered from COVID-19.

This clonotype is labeled medium-sized. V is TRBV6-1 and J is TRBJ2-1; weak D call: TRBD2 (6 bases). V lost 6 bases, J lost 3 bases, and 15 bases lay in between. Germline-derived CDR1 and CDR2 are MNHNS and SASEGT. The CDR3 covers 15 residues. CDR3 protein: CASRLGGDRYNEQFF. In DNA form, the CDR3 reads TGTGCCAGCAGATTGGGAGGCGACCGCTACAATGAGCAGTTCTTC.

The gene calls are TRBV21-1 and TRBJ2-1; the D call TRBD2 from the table was never checked on the DNA. TRBV21-1 is a documented pseudogene. The CDR3 is 16 residues long. The CDR3 sequence is CASSKALSGNANEQFF. The CDR3 DNA is TGTGCCAGCAGCAAAGCGCTCAGCGGCAATGCTAATGAGCAGTTCTTC.

The V gene is TRBV20-1, the J gene TRBJ1-2, with 8 bases lining up with TRBD1. The CDR3 spans 14 residues. Germline CDR1 is DFQATT and CDR2 is SNEGSKA (reference sequence). V gave up 2 bases and J gave up 9 bases; unmatched junction bases: 11. The CDR3 reads CSARSQGAESSYTF. CDR3 in DNA: TGCAGTGCTAGAAGCCAGGGGGCGGAGAGTAGCTACACCTTC.

This clonotype was detected only once. The chain has TRBV28 and TRBJ2-7; TRBD2 is a possible D gene (5 bases). The CDR3 runs to 14 residues. In germline, CDR1 is MDHEN, CDR2 SYDVKM. Trimming shortened V by 8 bases and J by 3 bases, and 17 bases separated the two germline ends. The CDR3 loop reads CASGSRRHNYEQYF. The CDR3 bases are TGTGCCAGCGGCTCACGGAGGCACAACTACGAGCAGTACTTC. The whole variable domain, filled in from reference TRBV28 and TRBJ2-7, reads DVKVTQSSRYLVKRTGEKVFLECVQDMDHENMFWYRQDPGLGLRLIYFSYDVKMKEKGDIPEGYSVSREKKERFSLILESASTNQTSMYLCASGSRRHNYEQYFGPGTRLTVT.

This sequence joins TRBV27 and TRBJ2-5; no definite D call. Germline V gene sequence: CDR1 MNHEY, CDR2 SMNVEV (reference sequence). Trimming pared 9 bases from V and 3 bases from J, leaving 20 bases between. The CDR3 is 15 residues long. The CDR3 here is CARNYTSQREETQYF. CDR3 sequence (DNA): TGTGCCAGGAACTACACTTCCCAAAGGGAAGAGACCCAGTACTTC.

This clonotype was counted a single time. The rearrangement joins TRBV11-2 to TRBJ1-1, with unresolved D. V was shortened by 0 bases and J by 8 bases, with 10 bases between the two germline ends. From germline, CDR1 is SGHAT and CDR2 FQNNGV. The CDR3 consists of 13 residues. In nucleotides, the CDR3 is TGTGCCAGCAGCTTAGATCGGGTTTCCGAAGCTTTCTTT. Translation gives CASSLDRVSEAFF.

V usage is TRBV5-1 and J usage is TRBJ2-7; 10 nucleotides match TRBD1. Germline CDR1 reads SGHRS; CDR2 reads YFSETQ. The V and J ends lost 3 bases and 0 bases, in that order; junction bases with no gene match: 0. There are 14 residues in the CDR3. The CDR3 DNA reads TGCGCCAGCAGCTGGGACAGGGGCTCCTACGAGCAGTACTTC. Its protein is CASSWDRGSYEQYF.

The gene calls are TRBV24-1 and TRBJ2-1; D is perhaps TRBD2 (7 bases). The CDR3 is 14 amino acids. V was pared by 10 bases and J by 6 bases, with 18 bases between. The germline CDR1 and CDR2 sequences are KGHDR and SFDVKD. The CDR3 here is CATRNPGEGNEQFF. CDR3 sequence (DNA): TGTGCCACAAGGAACCCAGGGGAGGGCAATGAGCAGTTCTTC.

Regarding this clonotype: Sequence at one end of the junction differs from germline and may be a read error. The gene calls are TRBV7-7 and TRBJ1-4, with 10 nucleotides matching TRBD1. Per germline, CDR1 SSHAT and CDR2 FNYEAQ (reference sequence). This CDR3 has 14 residues. CDR3 sequence reads: CASSPGQGNEKLFF. The CDR3 DNA reads TGTGCTAGCAGCCCGGGACAGGGGAATGAAAAACTGTTTTTT.

This chain joins TRBV7-2 and TRBJ2-3, with D maybe TRBD1 (5 bases). Per the germline V gene, CDR1 is SGHTA and CDR2 is FQGNSA. The CDR3 length is 15 residues. V dropped 1 base and J dropped 0 bases, with 8 bases sitting between them. The CDR3 DNA is TGTGCCAGCAGCTTAGATAGGGGCAGCACAGATACGCAGTATTTT. Protein product: CASSLDRGSTDTQYF.

This chain uses TRBV6-1 with TRBJ1-6; D is undetermined. The CDR3 sequence is 15 residues long. V lost 4 bases to trimming and J lost 5 bases, with 12 bases between them. Germline V gene lookup returns CDR1 MNHNS and CDR2 SASEGT. The CDR3 here is CASSARPADNSPLHF. The CDR3 DNA sequence: TGTGCCAGCAGTGCGAGGCCCGCAGATAATTCACCCCTCCACTTT.

The chain recombines TRBV28 with TRBJ1-2; 8 nucleotides line up with TRBD1. This CDR3 is built from 14 residues. Trimming removed 6 bases from V and 2 bases from J; junction bases left unmatched: 5. CDR1 and CDR2 (germline): MDHEN, SYDVKM. CDR3 nucleotide sequence: TGTGCCAGCAGCCGGACAGGGATAAACTATGGCTACACCTTC. The encoded protein is CASSRTGINYGYTF.

V and J are TRBV28 and TRBJ2-5; D is possibly TRBD2 (6 bases). V was clipped by 5 bases and J by 2 bases, with 15 bases between them. Germline V gene data show CDR1 as MDHEN and CDR2 as SYDVKM. This CDR3 has 15 amino acids. CDR3 nucleotides: TGTGCCAGCAGTCGTCGTGTAGCGGCACAAGAGACCCAGTACTTC. Amino acids: CASSRRVAAQETQYF.

This chain joins TRBV19 and TRBJ1-1; no clear D. CDR3 size: 13 residues. V was clipped by 3 bases and J by 1 base, with 6 bases between them. Germline V lookup: CDR1 LNHDA, CDR2 SQIVND (reference sequence). CDR3 sequence reads: CASSMSRNTEAFF. The CDR3 region has the DNA TGTGCCAGTAGTATGTCCAGGAACACTGAAGCTTTCTTT.

The chain links TRBV6-1 to TRBJ1-1; a weak D match, TRBD1 (5 bases). The ends were cut back, 6 bases at V and 4 bases at J, with 24 bases in the middle. This CDR3 is 17 amino acids long. Germline V gives CDR1 MNHNS, CDR2 SASEGT. In nucleotides, the CDR3 is TGTGCCAGCAGAATACAGGAGGGGAACCTACTGGGCACTGAAGCTTTCTTT. It codes for CASRIQEGNLLGTEAFF.

This clonotype appeared a few times. The chain carries TRBV20-1 and TRBJ2-3, with D unclear. Germline CDR1 is DFQATT and CDR2 is SNEGSKA (reference sequence). The CDR3 extends over 14 amino acids. V was cut by 1 base and J by 2 bases, with 10 bases left in between. The CDR3 loop reads CSARGSPNTDTQYF. The CDR3 region has the DNA TGCAGTGCTAGAGGGAGCCCCAACACAGATACGCAGTATTTT.

This clonotype came up a few times. This chain uses TRBV2 with TRBJ2-2; a possible D gene is TRBD2 (6 bases). Trimming shortened V by 8 bases and J by 4 bases, and 14 bases separated the two germline ends. The CDR3 runs to 14 residues. The germline V gene encodes CDR1 SNHLY and CDR2 FYNNEI. The CDR3 sequence: CASRETGATGELFF. Here the CDR3 DNA reads TGTGCCAGCCGGGAGACGGGAGCCACCGGGGAGCTGTTTTTT.

This chain uses TRBV2 with TRBJ2-5, with 8 bases aligning to TRBD1. The CDR3 runs 14 residues. Germline loops: CDR1 SNHLY, CDR2 FYNNEI. With 10 bases clipped from V and 5 bases from J, the junction kept 12 bases outside the gene matches. The CDR3 here is CATGKQGGGETQYF. The CDR3 coding sequence is TGTGCCACCGGGAAACAGGGGGGCGGGGAGACCCAGTACTTC. The full variable domain, with the rest looked up from reference TRBV2 and TRBJ2-5, is EPEVTQTPSHQVTQMGQEVILRCVPISNHLYFYWYRQILGQKVEFLVSFYNNEISEKSEIFDDQFSVERPDGSNFTLKIRSTKLEDSAMYFCATGKQGGGETQYFGPGTRLLVL.

The V and J genes are TRBV28 and TRBJ2-2; D remains ambiguous. The V end lost 2 bases, the J end lost 0 bases, and 10 bases lay between the germline ends. The CDR3 is 16 amino acids. Per the germline V gene, CDR1 is MDHEN and CDR2 is SYDVKM. The CDR3 sequence: CASSLNSISNTGELFF. The DNA for the CDR3 is TGTGCCAGCAGTTTAAACAGCATTTCGAACACCGGGGAGCTGTTTTTT.

V is TRBV19 and J is TRBJ1-5; unclear D gene. Germline assignment: CDR1 LNHDA and CDR2 SQIVND (reference sequence). V was cut by 3 bases and J by 5 bases, with 17 bases left in between. The CDR3 has 16 amino acids. DNA for the CDR3: TGTGCCAGTAGTATGGATACCTTAGGCGGGTATCAGCCCCAGCATTTT. As protein: CASSMDTLGGYQPQHF. Full variable domain (missing parts from reference TRBV19 and TRBJ1-5): DGGITQSPKYLFRKEGQNVTLSCEQNLNHDAMYWYRQDPGQGLRLIYYSQIVNDFQKGDIAEGYSVSREKKESFPLTVTSAQKNPTAFYLCASSMDTLGGYQPQHFGDGTRLSIL.

The chain is built from TRBV30 and TRBJ2-1; the match to TRBD2 covers 9 bases. Germline CDR1 is GTSNPN and CDR2 is SVGIG (reference sequence). V lost 2 bases to trimming and J lost 4 bases; unmatched junction nucleotides: 9. CDR3 size: 16 residues. CDR3 sequence: CAWSPHSGSSYNEQFF. The CDR3 region has the DNA TGTGCCTGGAGTCCCCATAGCGGGAGTAGTTACAATGAGCAGTTCTTC.